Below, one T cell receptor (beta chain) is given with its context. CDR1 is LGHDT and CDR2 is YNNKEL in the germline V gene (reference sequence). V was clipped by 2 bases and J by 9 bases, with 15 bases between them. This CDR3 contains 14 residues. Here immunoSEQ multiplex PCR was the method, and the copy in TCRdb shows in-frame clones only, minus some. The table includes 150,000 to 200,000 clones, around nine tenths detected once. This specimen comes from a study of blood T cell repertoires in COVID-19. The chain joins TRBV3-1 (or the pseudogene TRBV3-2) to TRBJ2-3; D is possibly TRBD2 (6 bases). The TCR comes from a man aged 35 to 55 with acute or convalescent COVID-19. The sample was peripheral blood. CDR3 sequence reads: CASSQRWTGDTQYF. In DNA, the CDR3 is TGTGCCAGCAGCCAAAGGTGGACGGGGGACACGCAGTATTTT.